The 9 T cell receptor beta chains listed next were all sequenced from one sample in a study of early T cells in non-severe SARS-CoV-2 infection. TCRdb reprocessed the 5' RACE reads via MiXCR and lists one record per CDR3 protein. The data hold approximately 67,000 distinct CDR3 sequences, with 11% observed a single time. The sequencing input was whole blood. These receptors all come from an adult who was a healthcare worker with PCR-confirmed SARS-CoV-2 infection or an uninfected control (not recorded which).

The sample holds a few counts of this clonotype. Germline and junction disagree at one end, which may indicate a read error. This rearrangement joins TRBV3-1 to TRBJ2-1; TRBD2 might be the D (6 bases). The CDR3 length is 12 residues. From germline, CDR1 is LGHDT and CDR2 YNNKEL (reference sequence). The CDR3 spells CASSQGLNVQFF. In DNA form, the CDR3 reads TGTGCCAGCAGCCAGGGACTCAATGTGCAGTTCTTC.

This clonotype has just a few counts. The V and J genes are TRBV5-4 and TRBJ2-4, with 11 bases matching TRBD2. J was trimmed by 8 bases and V by 5 bases; bases with no gene match: 6. The germline gives CDR1 SGHNT, CDR2 YYREEE (reference sequence). The CDR3 has 14 residues. The CDR3 sequence: CASSSTSGADIQYF. CDR3 coding DNA: TGTGCCAGCAGTTCGACTAGCGGGGCCGACATTCAGTACTTC.

This clonotype was counted many times. The chain links TRBV7-9 to TRBJ2-3; D is possibly TRBD1 (5 bases). Trimming took 1 base from V and 2 from J, leaving 10 bases between them. The CDR3 is 15 amino acids. The germline V gene has CDR1 SEHNR and CDR2 FQNEAQ (reference sequence). CDR3 amino acids: CASSLDRTFTDTQYF. The CDR3 DNA reads as TGTGCCAGCAGCTTAGACAGGACCTTCACAGATACGCAGTATTTT.

This clonotype has a count of ten or more. This chain connects TRBV7-3 to TRBJ2-1, with 14 bases identical to TRBD2. The V gene's germline CDR1 is SGHTA and CDR2 FQGTGA. This CDR3 region has 16 residues. Trimming took 5 bases from V and 7 from J; bases not matched to a gene: 7. The CDR3 DNA is TGTGCCAGCAGCGCCGGACTAGCGGGGGGCAGGAATGAGCAGTTCTTC. Its translation is CASSAGLAGGRNEQFF.

This clonotype was seen ten or more times. The chain recombines TRBV6-1 with TRBJ1-5; no definite D call. This CDR3 region has 15 residues. Trimming left V 4 bases short and J 2 bases short, with 12 bases between. CDR1 is MNHNS and CDR2 is SASEGT in the germline V gene. The chain's CDR3 is CASSVEFLGNQPQHF. The DNA for the CDR3 is TGTGCCAGCAGTGTGGAGTTCCTGGGCAATCAGCCCCAGCATTTT.

The chain has TRBV7-2 and TRBJ2-7, with D possibly being TRBD2 (7 bases). This CDR3 is built from 15 residues. V lost 5 bases and J 7 bases, leaving 21 bases between the germline ends. The germline gives CDR1 SGHTA, CDR2 FQGNSA. CDR3 residues: CASSPEGGRVAEQYF. For the CDR3, the DNA is TGTGCCAGCAGCCCCGAGGGGGGGCGAGTCGCGGAGCAGTACTTC.

Many counts were recorded for this clonotype. The chain recombines TRBV6-5 with TRBJ2-7; a possible D gene is TRBD1 (6 bases). This CDR3 has 15 amino acids. The V gene lost 6 bases and the J gene lost 2 bases, with 17 bases spanning the gap. Looked up from germline, CDR1 is MNHEY and CDR2 is SVGAGI. The CDR3 protein is CASRSPDRPPYEQYF. In nucleotides, the CDR3 is TGTGCCAGCAGGTCCCCCGACAGGCCTCCCTACGAGCAGTACTTC.

A few counts support this clonotype. V gene TRBV28 combines with J gene TRBJ1-1; maybe TRBD1 (5 bases). CDR3 length: 15 residues. Germline V gene data show CDR1 as MDHEN and CDR2 as SYDVKM. The germline V and J ends were trimmed by 4 bases and 0 bases, with 12 bases remaining between them. The CDR3 DNA is TGTGCCAGCAGTTCCCCGGACACCCTGAACACTGAAGCTTTCTTT. Translation gives CASSSPDTLNTEAFF. Full variable domain (rest looked up from reference TRBV28 and TRBJ1-1): DVKVTQSSRYLVKRTGEKVFLECVQDMDHENMFWYRQDPGLGLRLIYFSYDVKMKEKGDIPEGYSVSREKKERFSLILESASTNQTSMYLCASSSPDTLNTEAFFGQGTRLTVV.

This clonotype has ten or more counts. The rearrangement joins TRBV12-3 or TRBV12-4 to TRBJ2-3; D is unclear. Trimming left V 2 bases short and J 5 bases short, with 11 bases between. There are 14 residues in the CDR3. The CDR3 protein is CASSLSRVRDTQYF. The CDR3 DNA sequence: TGTGCCAGCAGTTTATCCCGTGTGCGAGATACGCAGTATTTT.